This paragraph covers one T cell receptor (beta chain) sequence. The antigen is not known. This sample is drawn from a study of identifying expanded T cells in peripheral blood. No infections or other immune events were documented during collection. Measured with immunoSEQ multiplex PCR; TCRdb has only the in-frame clones, and not every one. This sample has around 94,000 clones, with roughly 84% found just once. The study's findings and limits: Over two and four weeks, about 15 and 19 clones changed, versus approximately 1.1 between replicates. Across healthy donors, higher total template counts meant significantly greater two-week count variance.

Germline loops: CDR1 KGHSH, CDR2 LQKENI. V was shortened by 4 bases and J by 1 base, with 5 bases between the two germline ends. This CDR3 region has 12 residues. The V call is TRBV18, the J call TRBJ2-7, with unresolved D. The TCR was taken from a person between 18 and 75 years old in good health. The sample comprised blood. CDR3 residues: CASSRGSYEQYF. Written as DNA, the CDR3 is TGTGCCAGCTCACGGGGTTCCTACGAGCAGTACTTC.